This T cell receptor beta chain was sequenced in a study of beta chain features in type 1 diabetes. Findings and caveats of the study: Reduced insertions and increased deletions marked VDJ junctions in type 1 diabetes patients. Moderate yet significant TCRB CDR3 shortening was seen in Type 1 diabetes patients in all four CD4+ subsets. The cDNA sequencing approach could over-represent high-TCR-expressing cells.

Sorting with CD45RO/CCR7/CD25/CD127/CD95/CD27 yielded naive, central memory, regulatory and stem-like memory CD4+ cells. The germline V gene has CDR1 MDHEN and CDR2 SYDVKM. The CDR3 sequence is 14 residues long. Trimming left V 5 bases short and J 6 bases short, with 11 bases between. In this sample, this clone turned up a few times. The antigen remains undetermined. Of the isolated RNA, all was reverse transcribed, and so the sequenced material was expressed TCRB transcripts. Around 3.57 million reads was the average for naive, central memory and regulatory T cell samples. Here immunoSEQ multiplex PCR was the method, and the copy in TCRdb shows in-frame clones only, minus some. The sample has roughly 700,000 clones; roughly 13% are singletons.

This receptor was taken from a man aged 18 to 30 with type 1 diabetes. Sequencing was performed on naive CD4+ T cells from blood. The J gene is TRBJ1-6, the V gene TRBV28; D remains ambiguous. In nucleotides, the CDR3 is TGTGCCAGCAGTCTGACGGACTCTAATTCACCCCTCCACTTT. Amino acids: CASSLTDSNSPLHF.